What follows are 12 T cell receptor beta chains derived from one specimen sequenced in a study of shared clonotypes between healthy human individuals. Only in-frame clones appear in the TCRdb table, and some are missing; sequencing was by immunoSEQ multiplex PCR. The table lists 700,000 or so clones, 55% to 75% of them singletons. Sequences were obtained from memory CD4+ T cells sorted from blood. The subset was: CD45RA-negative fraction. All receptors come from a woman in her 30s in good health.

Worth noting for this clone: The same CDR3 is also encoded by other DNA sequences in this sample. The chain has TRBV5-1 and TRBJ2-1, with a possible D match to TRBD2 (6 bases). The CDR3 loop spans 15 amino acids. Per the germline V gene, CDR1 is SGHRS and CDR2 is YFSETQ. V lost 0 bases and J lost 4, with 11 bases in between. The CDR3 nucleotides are TGCGCCAGCAGCTTGGTGTCGGGAGCATACAATGAGCAGTTCTTC. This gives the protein CASSLVSGAYNEQFF.

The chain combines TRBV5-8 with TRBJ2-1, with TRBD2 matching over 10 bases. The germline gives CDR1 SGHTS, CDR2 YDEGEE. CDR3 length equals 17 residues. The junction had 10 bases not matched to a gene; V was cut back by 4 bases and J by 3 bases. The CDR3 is CASSLYWSSGSYNEQFF. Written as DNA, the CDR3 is TGTGCCAGCAGCCTGTATTGGTCTAGCGGGAGCTACAATGAGCAGTTCTTC.

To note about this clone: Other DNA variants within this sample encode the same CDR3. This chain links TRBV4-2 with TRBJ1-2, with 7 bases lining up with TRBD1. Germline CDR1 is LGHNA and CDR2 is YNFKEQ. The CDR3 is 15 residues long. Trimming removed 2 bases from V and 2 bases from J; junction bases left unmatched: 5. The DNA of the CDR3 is TGTGCCAGCAGCCAACCGGGACAGAGGAACTATGGCTACACCTTC. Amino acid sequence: CASSQPGQRNYGYTF.

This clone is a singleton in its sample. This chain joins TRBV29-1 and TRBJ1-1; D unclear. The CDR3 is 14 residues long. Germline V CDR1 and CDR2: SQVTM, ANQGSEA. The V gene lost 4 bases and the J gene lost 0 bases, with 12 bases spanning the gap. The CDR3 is CSVAAGSMNTEAFF. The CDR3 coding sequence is TGCAGCGTTGCCGCAGGTAGCATGAACACTGAAGCTTTCTTT.

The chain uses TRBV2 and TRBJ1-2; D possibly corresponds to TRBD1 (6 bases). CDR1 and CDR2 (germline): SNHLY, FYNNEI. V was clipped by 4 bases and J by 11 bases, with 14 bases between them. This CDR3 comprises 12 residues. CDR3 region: CASSVQGTGYTF. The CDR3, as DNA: TGTGCCAGCAGTGTACAGGGCACCGGGTACACCTTC.

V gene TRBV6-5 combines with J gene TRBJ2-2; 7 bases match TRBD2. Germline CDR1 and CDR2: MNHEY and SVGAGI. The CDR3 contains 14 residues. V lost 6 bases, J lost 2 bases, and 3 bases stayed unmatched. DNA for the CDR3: TGTGCCAGCAGGAGGACTAGAAACACCGGGGAGCTGTTTTTT. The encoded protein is CASRRTRNTGELFF.

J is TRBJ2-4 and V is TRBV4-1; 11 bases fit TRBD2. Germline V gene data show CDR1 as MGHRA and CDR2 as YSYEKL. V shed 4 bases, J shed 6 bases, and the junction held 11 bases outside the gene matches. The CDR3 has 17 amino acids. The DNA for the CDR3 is TGCGCCAGCAGCCGATTTAGCGGGAGGGCCTGGAGAAACATTCAGTACTTC. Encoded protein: CASSRFSGRAWRNIQYF.

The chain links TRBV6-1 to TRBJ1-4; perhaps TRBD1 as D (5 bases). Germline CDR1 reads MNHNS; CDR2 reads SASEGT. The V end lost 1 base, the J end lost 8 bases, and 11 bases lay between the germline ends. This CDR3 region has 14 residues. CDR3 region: CASSEDRLSEKLFF. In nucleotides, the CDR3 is TGTGCCAGCAGTGAAGACAGGTTAAGCGAAAAACTGTTTTTT.

The CDR3 DNA reads TGTGCTAGTGGTTTGGTAGAGGGGTCCGTCGCTGGGGCCAACGTCCTGACTTTC. Amino acid sequence: CASGLVEGSVAGANVLTF. This chain joins TRBV12-5 and TRBJ2-6; D possibly matches TRBD1 or TRBD2 (5 bases each). CDR1 is LGHNT and CDR2 is FRNRAP in the germline V gene. V was trimmed by 0 bases and J by 2 bases, leaving 14 bases between them. CDR3 length: 18 residues.

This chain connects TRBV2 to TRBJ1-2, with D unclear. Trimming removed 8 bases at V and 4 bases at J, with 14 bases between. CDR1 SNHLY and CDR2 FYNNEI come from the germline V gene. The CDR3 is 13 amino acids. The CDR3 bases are TGTGCCAGCGGAGAGGAGGAGATCTATGGCTACACCTTC. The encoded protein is CASGEEEIYGYTF. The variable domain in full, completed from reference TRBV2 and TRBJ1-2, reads EPEVTQTPSHQVTQMGQEVILRCVPISNHLYFYWYRQILGQKVEFLVSFYNNEISEKSEIFDDQFSVERPDGSNFTLKIRSTKLEDSAMYFCASGEEEIYGYTFGSGTRLTVV.

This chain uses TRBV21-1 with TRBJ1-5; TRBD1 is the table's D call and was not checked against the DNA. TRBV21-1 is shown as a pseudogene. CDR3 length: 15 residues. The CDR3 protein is CASRDRGESNQPQHF. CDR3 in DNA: TGTGCCAGCAGGGACAGGGGGGAGAGCAATCAGCCCCAGCATTTT.

The CDR3 sequence is CASSLGLRETQYF. The CDR3, as DNA: TGTGCCAGCAGCTTGGGGTTGCGGGAGACCCAGTACTTC. The chain joins TRBV5-4 to TRBJ2-5; D remains ambiguous. This CDR3 has 13 amino acids. The ends were cut back, 0 bases at V and 5 bases at J, with 8 bases in the middle. Germline V gene lookup returns CDR1 SGHNT and CDR2 YYREEE (reference sequence).